A single sample is the source of the 19 T cell receptor beta chains below, sequenced in a study of blood T cell repertoires in COVID-19. The protocol was immunoSEQ multiplex PCR, while the TCRdb copy is restricted to in-frame clones and leaves out a portion. The data show around 340,000 clones, with about nine tenths seen just once and over 0.9% held by the top ten. Sequencing was carried out using PBMCs or T cells enriched from blood (not recorded which). The receptors derive from a woman in her 30s who had been exposed to COVID-19.

The J gene is TRBJ2-1, the V gene TRBV10-1; TRBD1 might be the D (6 bases). The CDR3 spans 15 residues. The germline V and J ends were trimmed by 3 bases and 3 bases, with 12 bases remaining between them. Germline V gene sequence: CDR1 WNHNN, CDR2 SYGVQD (reference sequence). The CDR3 here is CASSEHRGHYNEQFF. The CDR3, as DNA: TGCGCCAGCAGTGAACACCGGGGACACTACAATGAGCAGTTCTTC.

The V gene is TRBV2, the J gene TRBJ1-1; D unclear. V lost 3 bases and J lost 1, with 12 bases in between. This CDR3 comprises 15 residues. Germline V gives CDR1 SNHLY, CDR2 FYNNEI. The CDR3 sequence: CASSELSRGNTEAFF. The CDR3 DNA follows: TGTGCCAGCAGTGAGTTGAGTCGAGGGAACACTGAAGCTTTCTTT.

The rearrangement links TRBV29-1 to TRBJ1-6; D remains ambiguous. The CDR3 extends over 14 amino acids. The V gene's germline CDR1 is SQVTM and CDR2 ANQGSEA. Trimming took off 6 bases at V and 0 bases at J, with 9 bases between the two ends. CDR3 region: CSVGESSYNSPLHF. CDR3 DNA: TGCAGCGTAGGAGAATCCTCCTATAATTCACCCCTCCACTTT. Looking up the rest from reference TRBV29-1 and TRBJ1-6 gives the full variable domain: SAVISQKPSRDICQRGTSLTIQCQVDSQVTMMFWYRQQPGQSLTLIATANQGSEATYESGFVIDKFPISRPNLTFSTLTVSNMSPEDSSIYLCSVGESSYNSPLHFGNGTRLTVT.

The chain employs TRBV9 and TRBJ1-1; perhaps TRBD1 as D (6 bases). Germline V gives CDR1 SGDLS, CDR2 YYNGEE. The V gene lost 4 bases and the J gene lost 1 base, with 11 bases spanning the gap. CDR3 size: 14 residues. The CDR3 sequence is CASSSGTSNTEAFF. CDR3 DNA sequence: TGTGCCAGCAGCAGCGGGACATCGAACACTGAAGCTTTCTTT.

The V gene is TRBV7-6, the J gene TRBJ1-1; the match to TRBD1 covers 8 bases. The germline V gene has CDR1 SGHVS and CDR2 FNYEAQ. This CDR3 spans 15 amino acids. Germline trimming cut 5 bases from V and 5 bases from J; bases unmatched to any gene: 10. The CDR3 DNA sequence: TGTGCCAGCAGCCCAAAGTCAGGGGGCAGGACTGAAGCTTTCTTT. This codes for CASSPKSGGRTEAFF.

This rearrangement joins TRBV5-1 to TRBJ2-7, with D possibly being TRBD2 (6 bases). The CDR3 has 15 residues. The V end lost 2 bases, the J end lost 6 bases, and 18 bases lay between the germline ends. Germline loops: CDR1 SGHRS, CDR2 YFSETQ. In DNA form, the CDR3 reads TGCGCCAGCAGCTTAGAGGGAATAGCGGAGAGCGAGCAGTACTTC. Translating gives CASSLEGIAESEQYF.

J is TRBJ1-5 and V is TRBV19; D is perhaps TRBD1 (5 bases). V was cut by 3 bases and J by 5 bases, with 8 bases left in between. Per the germline V gene, CDR1 is LNHDA and CDR2 is SQIVND (reference sequence). The CDR3 loop spans 13 amino acids. The CDR3 loop reads CASSMTGDQPQHF. Here the CDR3 DNA reads TGTGCCAGTAGTATGACGGGGGATCAGCCCCAGCATTTT.

This chain joins TRBV10-3 and TRBJ2-5; weak D call: TRBD1 (5 bases). Germline V gene lookup returns CDR1 ENHRY and CDR2 SYGVKD. The V end was cut by 4 bases, the J end by 3 bases, with 9 bases between. This CDR3 contains 13 residues. The CDR3 DNA reads TGTGCCATCAGTGGGGGCGGCGAAGAGACCCAGTACTTC. Translation gives CAISGGGEETQYF.

V and J are TRBV19 and TRBJ1-1, with 7 nucleotides matching TRBD1. V lost 5 bases and J lost 5; bases outside the gene matches: 8. Germline CDR1 LNHDA, CDR2 SQIVND (reference sequence). The CDR3 covers 14 residues. CDR3 amino acids: CASSRGQGVTEAFF. In DNA, the CDR3 is TGTGCCAGTAGTCGAGGGCAGGGGGTAACTGAAGCTTTCTTT.

The rearrangement links TRBV25-1 to TRBJ1-4; 9 bases are a match to TRBD1. The J segment lost 5 bases and the V segment lost 2 bases, leaving 3 bases of the junction unmatched. Germline V gives CDR1 MGHDK, CDR2 SYGVNS. This CDR3 spans 15 amino acids. CDR3 protein: CASSEGTGWNEKLFF. CDR3 coding DNA: TGTGCCAGCAGTGAAGGGACAGGGTGGAATGAAAAACTGTTTTTT.

The chain has TRBV6-9 and TRBJ2-1; TRBD2 matches at 8 bases. Germline lookup yields CDR1 MNHGY and CDR2 SVAAGI. The CDR3 spans 14 residues. Germline trimming cut 4 bases from V and 7 bases from J; bases unmatched to any gene: 6. The CDR3 protein is CASSLSGSGNEQFF. As DNA, the CDR3 is TGTGCCAGCAGTTTGAGCGGGAGCGGTAATGAGCAGTTCTTC.

The J gene is TRBJ2-3, the V gene TRBV11-2; TRBD1 might be the D (6 bases). V gave up 6 bases and J gave up 6 bases, with 19 bases separating them. There are 15 residues in the CDR3. The germline V gene encodes CDR1 SGHAT and CDR2 FQNNGV. CDR3 sequence reads: CASSPPGLRGDTQYF. CDR3 nucleotide sequence: TGTGCCAGCAGTCCCCCCGGGCTAAGGGGGGATACGCAGTATTTT.

This clone came up once. This chain joins TRBV5-1 and TRBJ2-5, with D perhaps matching TRBD2 (5 bases). Per germline, CDR1 SGHRS and CDR2 YFSETQ. The CDR3 consists of 12 residues. Trimming left V 4 bases short and J 4 bases short, with 8 bases between. The CDR3 region has the DNA TGCGCCAGCAGCCCCGAGGGAGAGACCCAGTACTTC. Translating it yields CASSPEGETQYF.

CDR3 coding DNA: TGTGCCAGCAGCTTAAACAGGGGGCTGGACACCGGGGAGCTGTTTTTT. It codes for CASSLNRGLDTGELFF. The chain links TRBV7-3 to TRBJ2-2, with TRBD1 identical over 9 bases. This CDR3 region has 16 residues. Trimming cost V 1 base and J 3 bases; bases outside gene matches: 3. The germline V gene has CDR1 SGHTA and CDR2 FQGTGA.

The V gene is TRBV29-1, the J gene TRBJ2-7; 10 bases line up with TRBD2. The junction had 7 bases not matched to a gene; V was cut back by 8 bases and J by 3 bases. The CDR3 covers 13 residues. Per germline, CDR1 SQVTM and CDR2 ANQGSEA. CDR3 residues: CSTSGTSVYEQYF. The CDR3 bases are TGCAGCACCTCCGGGACTAGCGTCTACGAGCAGTACTTC.

The V call is TRBV5-4, the J call TRBJ2-3; D may be TRBD2 (5 bases). Germline values: CDR1 SGHNT, CDR2 YYREEE (reference sequence). Trimming stripped 2 bases from V and 1 base from J, with 5 bases between. This CDR3 has 13 residues. The DNA of the CDR3 is TGTGCCAGCAGCTTTAGCGGCACAGATACGCAGTATTTT. Translated: CASSFSGTDTQYF.

This sequence joins TRBV7-8 and TRBJ2-7; the match to TRBD1 covers 10 bases. After removal of 1 base from V and 2 bases from J, the junction contained 11 bases not matched to a gene. The CDR3 covers 18 residues. In germline, CDR1 is SGHVS, CDR2 FQNEAQ. The CDR3 nucleotides are TGTGCCAGCAGCTTAGGACCCCTGGGGGGACAGGGGACCTACGAGCAGTACTTC. Amino acid sequence: CASSLGPLGGQGTYEQYF.

This clone was detected a few times. V is TRBV7-9 and J is TRBJ1-2; no reliable D call. This CDR3 is 12 amino acids long. V dropped 7 bases and J dropped 6 bases, with 12 bases sitting between them. Germline V gives CDR1 SEHNR, CDR2 FQNEAQ (reference sequence). CDR3 bases: TGTGCCAGCAAGCTCAACCGCGATGGCTACACCTTC. It yields the protein CASKLNRDGYTF.

The V gene is TRBV29-1, the J gene TRBJ1-2; D perhaps matches TRBD1 (6 bases). V lost 5 bases, J lost 8 bases, and 15 bases lay in between. Germline-derived CDR1 and CDR2 are SQVTM and ANQGSEA. The CDR3 sequence is 12 residues long. The CDR3 bases are TGCAGCGTTCCCGGGGGGCTTGAAGGCTACACCTTC. This codes for CSVPGGLEGYTF.